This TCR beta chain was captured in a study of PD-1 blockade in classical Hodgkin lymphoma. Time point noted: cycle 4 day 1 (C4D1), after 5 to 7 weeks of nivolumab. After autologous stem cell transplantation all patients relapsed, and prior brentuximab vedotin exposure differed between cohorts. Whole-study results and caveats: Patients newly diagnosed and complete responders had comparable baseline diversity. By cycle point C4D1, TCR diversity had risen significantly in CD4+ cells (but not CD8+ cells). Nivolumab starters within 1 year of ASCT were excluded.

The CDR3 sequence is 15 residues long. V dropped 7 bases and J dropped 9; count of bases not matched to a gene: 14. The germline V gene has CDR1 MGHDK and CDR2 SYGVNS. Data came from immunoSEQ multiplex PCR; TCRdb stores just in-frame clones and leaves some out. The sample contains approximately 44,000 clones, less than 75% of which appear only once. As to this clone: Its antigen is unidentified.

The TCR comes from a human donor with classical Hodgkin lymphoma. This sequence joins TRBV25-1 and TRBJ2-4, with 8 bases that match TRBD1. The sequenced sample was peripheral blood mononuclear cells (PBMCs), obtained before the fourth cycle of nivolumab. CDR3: CASTRTGISGGIQYF. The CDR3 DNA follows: TGTGCCAGCACCAGGACAGGGATCTCCGGGGGCATTCAGTACTTC.